The present T cell receptor beta chain was sequenced within a study of OX40 agonist ivuxolimab in advanced cancers. The overall study: Hepatocellular carcinoma, melanoma, renal cell or head and neck cancer affected the dose-escalation patients. The dose-escalation cohort was over 65% male, with a mean age of about 56 years, ranging roughly 20 to 90.

Exclusion of a patient followed from autoimmune disease history or systemic immunosuppression. Findings of the study overall: Averaging showed that CD8+ T cells had more expanded clones than CD4+ did.

This CDR3 contains 15 residues. V lost 3 bases to trimming and J lost 5 bases; unmatched junction nucleotides: 9. Looked up from germline, CDR1 is KGHSH and CDR2 is LQKENI. As for this clone: The target antigen is unknown.

Libraries were prepared by immunoSEQ multiplex PCR; TCRdb keeps only in-frame clonotypes and omits some of them. Of more than 45,000 clones listed, around 77% are singletons. The sequence was obtained from an adult with an advanced solid tumor such as melanoma, head and neck, liver or kidney cancer. The sample in question was CD4+ or CD8+ T cells sorted from blood, obtained in a trial of the OX40 agonist ivuxolimab. This sequence joins TRBV18 and TRBJ2-5; 7 bases map to TRBD1. The CDR3 loop reads CASSPDRANVETQYF. In nucleotides, the CDR3 is TGTGCCAGCTCACCCGACAGGGCCAACGTCGAGACCCAGTACTTC. Full variable domain (outside the CDR3, taken from reference TRBV18 and TRBJ2-5): NAGVMQNPRHLVRRRGQEARLRCSPMKGHSHVYWYRQLPEEGLKFMVYLQKENIIDESGMPKERFSAEFPKEGPSILRIQQVVRGDSAAYFCASSPDRANVETQYFGPGTRLLVL.